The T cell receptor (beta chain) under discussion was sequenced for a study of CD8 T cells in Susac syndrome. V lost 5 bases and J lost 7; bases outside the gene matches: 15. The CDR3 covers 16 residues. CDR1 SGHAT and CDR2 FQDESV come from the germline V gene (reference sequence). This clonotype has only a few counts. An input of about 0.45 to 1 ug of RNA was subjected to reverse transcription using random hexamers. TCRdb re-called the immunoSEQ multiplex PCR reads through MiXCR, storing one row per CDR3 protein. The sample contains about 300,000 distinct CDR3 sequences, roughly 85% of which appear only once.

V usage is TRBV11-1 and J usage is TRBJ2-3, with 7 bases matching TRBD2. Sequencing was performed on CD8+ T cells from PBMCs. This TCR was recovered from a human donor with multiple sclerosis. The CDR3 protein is CASSHHLAGAKNTQYF. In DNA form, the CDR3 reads TGTGCCAGCAGCCACCATCTGGCGGGAGCCAAAAATACGCAGTATTTT.